Presented here are 32 T cell receptor beta chains from one specimen sequenced in a study of STAT5B mutations in CD4+ large granular lymphocyte leukemia. Sequencing was performed with immunoSEQ multiplex PCR; in TCRdb, only in-frame clones are kept and a portion is missing. This table holds some 30,000 clones, around 84% found once. The sequencing input was CD4+ T cells from blood buffy coats. The receptors originated from a human donor in good health.

The chain uses TRBV9 and TRBJ2-3; TRBD2 agrees at 9 bases. V lost 4 bases and J lost 0; bases outside the gene matches: 6. The CDR3 covers 16 residues. Germline assignment: CDR1 SGDLS and CDR2 YYNGEE. CDR3 bases: TGTGCCAGCAGCTTCAGGACTAGCGTTAGCACAGATACGCAGTATTTT. It translates to CASSFRTSVSTDTQYF.

This rearrangement joins TRBV7-8 to TRBJ1-5; D is unclear. The CDR3 covers 17 residues. V lost 5 bases, J lost 5 bases, and 22 bases lay in between. Germline V CDR1 and CDR2: SGHVS, FQNEAQ. In DNA, the CDR3 is TGTGCCAGCAGCCCGAGCCCCCGGACCCAGGACTATCAGCCCCAGCATTTT. Protein: CASSPSPRTQDYQPQHF.

The chain carries TRBV7-9 and TRBJ2-1, with 14 bases identical to TRBD2. Germline V gene lookup returns CDR1 SEHNR and CDR2 FQNEAQ (reference sequence). The V segment lost 3 bases and the J segment 6 bases; nucleotides outside the gene matches: 4. This CDR3 contains 16 residues. CDR3 sequence reads: CASSFEGTSGSNEQFF. In nucleotides, the CDR3 is TGTGCCAGCAGCTTTGAAGGGACTAGCGGGAGCAATGAGCAGTTCTTC.

The chain recombines TRBV30 with TRBJ1-5; 10 bases are a match to TRBD1. The CDR3 has 16 amino acids. Germline loops: CDR1 GTSNPN, CDR2 SVGIG (reference sequence). The J segment lost 6 bases and the V segment lost 4 bases, leaving 12 bases of the junction unmatched. CDR3: CAWKPSGTGAFQPQHF. The CDR3 region has the DNA TGTGCCTGGAAACCTTCCGGGACAGGGGCTTTTCAGCCCCAGCATTTT.

The chain carries TRBV5-1 and TRBJ1-3; 8 bases map to TRBD1. Germline assignment: CDR1 SGHRS and CDR2 YFSETQ. Losses at the gene ends were 0 bases for V and 4 bases for J; bases not matched to a gene: 6. This CDR3 has 16 amino acids. The CDR3 coding sequence is TGCGCCAGCAGCTTGGGACCGACAGGGGCCGGAAACACCATATATTTT. This gives the protein CASSLGPTGAGNTIYF. Looking up the rest from reference TRBV5-1 and TRBJ1-3 gives the full variable domain: KAGVTQTPRYLIKTRGQQVTLSCSPISGHRSVSWYQQTPGQGLQFLFEYFSETQRNKGNFPGRFSGRQFSNSRSEMNVSTLELGDSALYLCASSLGPTGAGNTIYFGEGSWLTVV.

The chain employs TRBV7-9 and TRBJ1-6, with D perhaps TRBD1 (6 bases). V was pared by 5 bases and J by 2 bases, with 16 bases between. The CDR3 totals 17 residues. CDR1 is SEHNR, CDR2 FQNEAQ, per germline (reference sequence). The CDR3 protein is CASSLTTGGTYNSPLHF. The CDR3 DNA sequence: TGTGCCAGCAGCCTAACGACAGGAGGGACCTATAATTCACCCCTCCACTTT.

V gene TRBV7-8 combines with J gene TRBJ2-3; tentatively, D is TRBD1 or TRBD2 (5 bases each). CDR1 and CDR2 (germline): SGHVS, FQNEAQ. The CDR3 runs to 16 residues. V shed 5 bases and J shed 2 bases, with 17 bases lying between them. CDR3: CASSNRDLGFTDTQYF. The CDR3 DNA is TGTGCCAGCAGCAACCGGGACCTAGGCTTCACAGATACGCAGTATTTT.

The V gene is TRBV7-2, the J gene TRBJ2-2, with TRBD2 identical over 8 bases. The CDR3 sequence is 16 residues long. J gave up 3 bases and V 5 bases, and 8 bases lay outside the gene matches. Germline V lookup: CDR1 SGHTA, CDR2 FQGNSA. Here the CDR3 reads CASSGPGTRHTGELFF. The CDR3 coding sequence is TGTGCCAGCAGCGGCCCCGGGACTAGACACACCGGGGAGCTGTTTTTT.

This clone was picked up a small number of times. The chain links TRBV7-9 to TRBJ1-5, with a tentative D call TRBD1 (6 bases). The CDR3 loop spans 13 amino acids. Germline CDR1 reads SEHNR; CDR2 reads FQNEAQ (reference sequence). V dropped 5 bases and J dropped 5 bases, with 10 bases sitting between them. For the CDR3, the DNA is TGTGCCAGCAGCAGCGGACAGTATCAGCCCCAGCATTTT. This encodes CASSSGQYQPQHF.

V and J are TRBV7-9 and TRBJ1-1; D uncertain. CDR1 SEHNR and CDR2 FQNEAQ come from the germline V gene (reference sequence). The CDR3 totals 13 residues. The ends were cut back, 2 bases at V and 5 bases at J, with 9 bases in the middle. The CDR3 reads CASSLRVETEAFF. The CDR3 nucleotides read TGTGCCAGCAGCTTAAGGGTTGAGACTGAAGCTTTCTTT.

The rearrangement uses TRBV2 and TRBJ2-1; the match to TRBD2 covers 8 bases. The CDR3 loop spans 14 amino acids. Germline values: CDR1 SNHLY, CDR2 FYNNEI. Trimming removed 6 bases from V and 4 bases from J; junction bases left unmatched: 5. CDR3 in DNA: TGTGCCAGCAGAGGTAGCGGGAATTACAATGAGCAGTTCTTC. Residues: CASRGSGNYNEQFF.

This clone came up once. This chain uses TRBV6-6 with TRBJ2-1; D uncertain. Trimming pared 2 bases from V and 9 bases from J, leaving 8 bases between. Germline V gives CDR1 MNHNY, CDR2 SVGAGI (reference sequence). This CDR3 has 12 amino acids. The CDR3 sequence: CASSYGDPEQFF. CDR3 nucleotides: TGTGCCAGCAGTTACGGGGATCCTGAGCAGTTCTTC.

This rearrangement joins TRBV5-1 to TRBJ2-5; TRBD2 is a possible D gene (7 bases). The CDR3 covers 14 residues. Germline V CDR1 and CDR2: SGHRS, YFSETQ. Trimming took 3 bases from V and 1 from J, leaving 10 bases between them. The CDR3 DNA follows: TGCGCCAGCAGCTCGGGGGGCCCCCAAGAGACCCAGTACTTC. It translates to CASSSGGPQETQYF.

J is TRBJ2-1 and V is TRBV9, with TRBD2 matching 9 bases. Germline CDR1 reads SGDLS; CDR2 reads YYNGEE. Losses at the gene ends were 0 bases for V and 10 bases for J; bases not matched to a gene: 2. The CDR3 has 13 residues. The CDR3 region is CASSVVLAGEQFF. CDR3 DNA sequence: TGTGCCAGCAGCGTAGTCCTAGCGGGAGAGCAGTTCTTC.

This clone has a handful of counts. This chain connects TRBV25-1 to TRBJ1-1, with 7 bases aligning to TRBD1. Germline CDR1 reads MGHDK; CDR2 reads SYGVNS. The CDR3 contains 15 residues. After removal of 6 bases from V and 3 bases from J, the junction contained 10 bases not matched to a gene. CDR3 DNA sequence: TGTGCCAGCAGGTCAACAGGGGTTTCCCACACTGAAGCTTTCTTT. Translation: CASRSTGVSHTEAFF. The variable domain in full, completed from reference TRBV25-1 and TRBJ1-1, reads EADIYQTPRYLVIGTGKKITLECSQTMGHDKMYWYQQDPGMELHLIHYSYGVNSTEKGDLSSESTVSRIRTEHFPLTLESARPSHTSQYLCASRSTGVSHTEAFFGQGTRLTVV.

CDR3 in amino acids: CSVSEGSGQRRPYEQYF. In nucleotides, the CDR3 is TGCAGCGTTAGCGAAGGGTCGGGACAGAGACGCCCCTACGAGCAGTACTTC. The chain employs TRBV29-1 and TRBJ2-7, with 7 nucleotides matching TRBD1. Germline CDR1 and CDR2: SQVTM and ANQGSEA. The CDR3 loop spans 17 amino acids. V dropped 5 bases and J dropped 2; count of bases not matched to a gene: 18.

This chain connects TRBV5-1 to TRBJ2-1; 7 bases line up with TRBD2. V gave up 2 bases and J gave up 5 bases; unmatched junction bases: 4. This CDR3 comprises 14 residues. Germline V gene lookup returns CDR1 SGHRS and CDR2 YFSETQ. The CDR3 loop reads CASSLGLADNEQFF. As DNA, the CDR3 is TGCGCCAGCAGCTTAGGGCTAGCGGACAATGAGCAGTTCTTC.

The chain links TRBV6-1 to TRBJ2-5; tentatively, D is TRBD2 (5 bases). Per the germline V gene, CDR1 is MNHNS and CDR2 is SASEGT. The CDR3 is 13 residues long. V lost 10 bases and J lost 2, with 14 bases in between. The CDR3 here is CATTRGLQETQYF. The DNA of the CDR3 is TGTGCCACTACCCGCGGGCTACAAGAGACCCAGTACTTC.

This clone was detected a few times. The chain links TRBV2 to TRBJ2-7; D may be TRBD2 (5 bases). CDR1 is SNHLY, CDR2 FYNNEI, per germline. Trimming cost V 4 bases and J 1 base, with 8 bases left between them. The CDR3 sequence is 13 residues long. The CDR3: CASSATSSYEQYF. The CDR3 DNA reads as TGTGCCAGCAGTGCAACTAGTTCCTACGAGCAGTACTTC.

CDR3 region: CASSSAIETYEQYF. The CDR3 nucleotides are TGTGCCAGTAGTAGCGCGATCGAAACCTACGAGCAGTACTTC. The chain uses TRBV19 and TRBJ2-7; D not resolved. The CDR3 runs 14 residues. V was clipped by 4 bases and J by 2 bases, with 12 bases between them. Germline CDR1 reads LNHDA; CDR2 reads SQIVND (reference sequence).

This sequence joins TRBV7-9 and TRBJ2-3, with 12 bases that match TRBD2. After removal of 3 bases from V and 2 bases from J, the junction contained 3 bases not matched to a gene. The germline V gene encodes CDR1 SEHNR and CDR2 FQNEAQ (reference sequence). CDR3 size: 16 residues. CDR3 amino acids: CASSFGLAGNTDTQYF. CDR3 nucleotides: TGTGCCAGCAGCTTCGGACTAGCGGGGAACACAGATACGCAGTATTTT.

The CDR3 is CASSQDRESNEQFF. The CDR3 nucleotides read TGTGCCAGCAGCCAAGATCGAGAGTCCAATGAGCAGTTCTTC. J is TRBJ2-1 and V is TRBV4-2; D remains unclear. The CDR3 consists of 14 residues. The germline gives CDR1 LGHNA, CDR2 YNFKEQ. Trimming took 0 bases from V and 6 from J, leaving 9 bases between them.

This clone is a singleton in its sample. The gene calls are TRBV28 and TRBJ2-2, with a tentative D call TRBD1 (6 bases). The germline V and J ends were trimmed by 7 bases and 4 bases, with 16 bases remaining between them. This CDR3 comprises 15 residues. Germline lookup yields CDR1 MDHEN and CDR2 SYDVKM. The CDR3 reads CASKKTGSSTGELFF. As DNA, the CDR3 is TGTGCCAGCAAAAAAACAGGGTCGAGCACCGGGGAGCTGTTTTTT. Complete variable domain (other parts from reference TRBV28 and TRBJ2-2): DVKVTQSSRYLVKRTGEKVFLECVQDMDHENMFWYRQDPGLGLRLIYFSYDVKMKEKGDIPEGYSVSREKKERFSLILESASTNQTSMYLCASKKTGSSTGELFFGEGSRLTVL.

The rearrangement links TRBV4-1 to TRBJ2-4, with TRBD2 matching 9 bases. CDR1 is MGHRA, CDR2 YSYEKL, per germline. The V gene end was trimmed by 3 bases and the J gene end by 5 bases; junction bases not matched to a gene: 2. The CDR3 runs to 14 residues. Here the CDR3 reads CASSQGLAENIQYF. The CDR3 DNA reads as TGCGCCAGCAGCCAGGGACTAGCAGAAAACATTCAGTACTTC.

This clone was picked up a small number of times. The gene calls are TRBV25-1 and TRBJ1-1, with D possibly TRBD1 on 6 matching bases. This CDR3 has 15 amino acids. In germline, CDR1 is MGHDK, CDR2 SYGVNS. V dropped 0 bases and J dropped 3 bases, with 11 bases sitting between them. Here the CDR3 reads CASSEYTGRDTEAFF. The CDR3, as DNA: TGTGCCAGCAGTGAATATACAGGGAGAGACACTGAAGCTTTCTTT.

Concerning this clone itself: This sample also contains other DNA sequences that code for the same CDR3. The chain employs TRBV18 and TRBJ1-1; maybe TRBD1 (5 bases). V was trimmed by 6 bases and J by 1 base, leaving 9 bases between them. The CDR3 contains 13 residues. In germline, CDR1 is KGHSH, CDR2 LQKENI. The CDR3 DNA follows: TGTGCCAGCTCGCCCCAGGGGAACACTGAAGCTTTCTTT. It is translated as CASSPQGNTEAFF.

This clone was observed a few times. The chain carries TRBV30 and TRBJ1-5; D possibly corresponds to TRBD1 (6 bases). This CDR3 comprises 13 residues. V lost 5 bases, J lost 7 bases, and 15 bases lay in between. Germline V gives CDR1 GTSNPN, CDR2 SVGIG (reference sequence). The CDR3 nucleotides are TGTGCCTGGGGGGTACAGGGTCGACAGCCCCAGCATTTT. It yields the protein CAWGVQGRQPQHF.

This clone was seen only a few times. The chain is built from TRBV4-1 and TRBJ1-1; TRBD1 matches 8 bases. The CDR3 is 13 residues long. CDR1 and CDR2 from the germline V gene are MGHRA and YSYEKL. The ends lost 4 bases at V and 4 bases at J; junction bases unmatched: 2. CDR3 bases: TGCGCCAGCAGCCGCCAGGGGGCCACTGAAGCTTTCTTT. Protein product: CASSRQGATEAFF.

This chain joins TRBV6-5 and TRBJ1-1; 7 bases are a match to TRBD1. V was pared by 6 bases and J by 1 base, with 5 bases of the junction left unmatched. The CDR3 totals 14 residues. Germline V CDR1 and CDR2: MNHEY, SVGAGI. The CDR3: CASRKGARNTEAFF. The CDR3 bases are TGTGCCAGCAGGAAGGGGGCGCGGAACACTGAAGCTTTCTTT.

The J gene is TRBJ2-7, the V gene TRBV6-1, with a possible D match to TRBD1 (6 bases). Trimming pared 5 bases from V and 2 bases from J, leaving 13 bases between. The CDR3 is made up of 14 amino acids. Looked up from germline, CDR1 is MNHNS and CDR2 is SASEGT. CDR3 amino acids: CASSSRGWPYEQYF. DNA for the CDR3: TGTGCCAGCAGTTCCAGGGGATGGCCCTACGAGCAGTACTTC.

CDR3 protein: CASSYPRGQETQYF. The CDR3, as DNA: TGTGCCAGCAGCTACCCTCGGGGGCAAGAGACCCAGTACTTC. This chain uses TRBV7-9 with TRBJ2-5; tentative D call: TRBD2 (6 bases). Germline CDR1 and CDR2: SEHNR and FQNEAQ (reference sequence). The CDR3 runs to 14 residues. Trimming cost V 4 bases and J 2 bases, with 11 bases left between them.

V gene TRBV6-1 combines with J gene TRBJ1-2, with 7 bases matching TRBD1. CDR1 MNHNS and CDR2 SASEGT come from the germline V gene. J gave up 4 bases and V 5 bases, and 10 bases lay outside the gene matches. The CDR3 loop spans 15 amino acids. CDR3 amino acids: CASSLPGTAIYGYTF. CDR3 nucleotide sequence: TGTGCCAGCAGTCTACCCGGGACAGCAATCTATGGCTACACCTTC.